Listed below are T cell receptor beta chains from one sample, sequenced in a study of beta chain features in type 1 diabetes. Here immunoSEQ multiplex PCR was the method, and the copy in TCRdb shows in-frame clones only, minus some. The sample has 130,000 or so clones; 9.5% to 10% are singletons. Sequenced sample: central memory CD4+ T cells from blood. These receptors all come from a woman aged 40 to 49 in good health. The CDR3 runs from the conserved cysteine through the conserved F or W. Each record gives: CDR3 DNA, CDR3 protein, clone size, J gene, V gene, D gene, CDR3 length. D genes are given only for firm matches. For some rows the clone size is stated as once, few or many, or as a class when expanded; others skip it.

CDR3nt: TGTGCCAGCAGCTTGGGGGCTAGCGGGGGGTTCCAAGAGACCCAGTACTTC; CDR3aa: CASSLGASGGFQETQYF; abundance: -; j_gene: TRBJ2-5; v_gene: TRBV5-8; d_gene: TRBD2; len: 17
CDR3nt: TGTGCCAGCAGCTTAGGAGGGACAGGGAAACGGCAAGAGACCCAGTACTTC; CDR3aa: CASSLGGTGKRQETQYF; abundance: -; j_gene: TRBJ2-5; v_gene: TRBV7-9; d_gene: TRBD1; len: 17
CDR3nt: TGTGCCAGCAGCCCTTGGAACGGGAACATTCAGTACTTC; CDR3aa: CASSPWNGNIQYF; abundance: -; j_gene: TRBJ2-4; v_gene: TRBV7-6; d_gene: -; len: 13
CDR3nt: TGTGCCAGCAGCCCGGGTGTAGGTGATACGCAGTATTTT; CDR3aa: CASSPGVGDTQYF; abundance: -; j_gene: TRBJ2-3; v_gene: TRBV7-2; d_gene: -; len: 13
CDR3nt: TGTGCCAGCAGCCCACGAACCCGGTTCGGCTACACCTTC; CDR3aa: CASSPRTRFGYTF; abundance: -; j_gene: TRBJ1-2; v_gene: TRBV7-9; d_gene: -; len: 13
CDR3nt: TGCAGCGTCCCCCCCAGGGTGGGCACCGGGGAGCTGTTTTTT; CDR3aa: CSVPPRVGTGELFF; abundance: -; j_gene: TRBJ2-2; v_gene: TRBV29-1; d_gene: -; len: 14
CDR3nt: TGTGCCAGCAGTGAAGGGTGGGCCAAGCACTTC; CDR3aa: CASSEGWAKHF; abundance: -; j_gene: TRBJ2-7; v_gene: TRBV2; d_gene: -; len: 11
CDR3nt: TGTGCCAGCAGCCGTACAAGGGGACAGGGCTACGAGCAGTACTTC; CDR3aa: CASSRTRGQGYEQYF; abundance: few; j_gene: TRBJ2-7; v_gene: TRBV4-2; d_gene: TRBD1; len: 15
CDR3nt: TGTGCCAGCAGCGTAGGACTGCCGGGGGTAGCGGGGGAGACCCAGTACTTC; CDR3aa: CASSVGLPGVAGETQYF; abundance: few; j_gene: TRBJ2-5; v_gene: TRBV9; d_gene: TRBD2; len: 17
CDR3nt: TGCGCCAGCACCTCCGGACTAGCGGGGGGGCCTAGGGAGACCCAGTACTTC; CDR3aa: CASTSGLAGGPRETQYF; abundance: -; j_gene: TRBJ2-5; v_gene: TRBV5-1; d_gene: TRBD2; len: 17